This T cell receptor (beta chain) appears in the sequencing data of a study of T cell responses to AZD1222 COVID-19 vaccine. Points from the study as a whole: Spike-specific TCR breadth and depth both grew after two AZD1222 doses.

Comment on this clone: The antigen remains unidentified.

Per germline, CDR1 SGHVS and CDR2 FQNEAQ. V shed 5 bases and J 0 bases; nucleotides not matched to a gene: 10. This CDR3 contains 17 residues. Sequencing was performed with immunoSEQ multiplex PCR; in TCRdb, only in-frame clones are kept and a portion is missing. This table holds fewer than 90,000 clones, 86% found once. The source was peripheral blood, collected 28 days after the second AZD1222 dose. The clonotype was recovered from an adult who received the AZD1222 COVID-19 vaccine. This rearrangement joins TRBV7-8 to TRBJ1-5; 7 nucleotides agree with TRBD1. CDR3 residues: CASSGDRVAVSNQPQHF. The CDR3 DNA reads as TGTGCCAGCAGCGGTGACAGGGTTGCCGTTAGCAATCAGCCCCAGCATTTT.